These T cell receptor beta chains were read from a single sample in a study of chemoradiotherapy in HPV16-positive cancers. Assay: immunoSEQ multiplex PCR; the TCRdb copy retains only in-frame clones and omits some. Among hundreds of clones, roughly 77% were seen once, and the ten largest hold 15%. The specimen comprised tumor tissue, sampled from a patient who underwent chemoradiotherapy. The receptors derive from a human donor with HPV-associated anogenital cancer. CDR3s include the opening cysteine and the closing phenylalanine or tryptophan. Each record gives: clone size, V gene, J gene, D gene, CDR3 protein, CDR3 DNA. D genes are given only for firm matches. Rows may omit the clone size; those that give it use once, few, many or a size class.

abundance: -; v_gene: TRBV10-3; j_gene: TRBJ1-1; d_gene: -; CDR3aa: CAISGRFENTEAFF; CDR3nt: TGTGCCATCAGTGGTCGGTTCGAGAACACTGAAGCTTTCTTT
abundance: -; v_gene: TRBV28; j_gene: TRBJ1-1; d_gene: -; CDR3aa: CASRPGARGTEAFF; CDR3nt: TGTGCCAGCAGGCCGGGGGCCCGGGGCACTGAAGCTTTCTTT
abundance: -; v_gene: TRBV7-9; j_gene: TRBJ2-5; d_gene: TRBD1; CDR3aa: CASSPKGTGGPKATQYF; CDR3nt: TGTGCCAGCAGCCCTAAAGGGACAGGGGGCCCGAAGGCGACCCAGTACTTC
abundance: -; v_gene: TRBV5-1; j_gene: TRBJ1-2; d_gene: -; CDR3aa: CASRGANYGYTF; CDR3nt: TGCGCCAGCAGAGGGGCTAACTATGGCTACACCTTC
abundance: -; v_gene: TRBV7-3; j_gene: TRBJ2-6; d_gene: -; CDR3aa: CASSGVVRLQSRANVLTF; CDR3nt: TGTGCCAGCAGCGGAGTAGTACGCTTACAAAGTCGGGCCAACGTCCTGACTTTC
abundance: -; v_gene: TRBV7-2; j_gene: TRBJ2-3; d_gene: -; CDR3aa: CASSLAITDTQYF; CDR3nt: TGTGCCAGCAGCTTAGCCATAACAGATACGCAGTATTTT
abundance: -; v_gene: TRBV10-2; j_gene: TRBJ1-5; d_gene: -; CDR3aa: CASSDEVYQPQHF; CDR3nt: TGCGCCAGCAGTGACGAGGTTTATCAGCCCCAGCATTTT
abundance: -; v_gene: TRBV7-2; j_gene: TRBJ2-1; d_gene: TRBD2; CDR3aa: CASSFGTSAISYNEQFF; CDR3nt: TGTGCCAGCAGCTTCGGGACTAGCGCCATCTCCTACAATGAGCAGTTCTTC
abundance: -; v_gene: TRBV4-1; j_gene: TRBJ1-1; d_gene: -; CDR3aa: CASSQDDVNTEAFF; CDR3nt: TGCGCCAGCAGCCAAGACGACGTGAACACTGAAGCTTTCTTT
abundance: few; v_gene: TRBV15; j_gene: TRBJ2-1; d_gene: TRBD1; CDR3aa: CATSSGTGWDRDAYNEQFF; CDR3nt: TGTGCCACCAGCAGCGGGACAGGGTGGGATCGGGATGCCTACAATGAGCAGTTCTTC
abundance: large; v_gene: TRBV27; j_gene: TRBJ1-6; d_gene: -; CDR3aa: CASSLGPINSPLHF; CDR3nt: TGTGCCAGCAGCCTGGGACCGATAAATTCACCCCTCCACTTT
abundance: -; v_gene: TRBV6-5; j_gene: TRBJ2-2; d_gene: -; CDR3aa: CASSLQGSGELFF; CDR3nt: TGTGCCAGCAGTTTACAGGGCTCCGGGGAGCTGTTTTTT
abundance: -; v_gene: TRBV29-1; j_gene: TRBJ1-1; d_gene: TRBD1; CDR3aa: CSVSGGARSDLNTEAFF; CDR3nt: TGCAGCGTTTCAGGGGGCGCCCGGTCTGATTTGAACACTGAAGCTTTCTTT
abundance: -; v_gene: TRBV19; j_gene: TRBJ2-3; d_gene: TRBD2; CDR3aa: CASSTRTSGRVTDTQYF; CDR3nt: TGTGCCAGTAGTACGAGGACTAGCGGGAGGGTCACAGATACGCAGTATTTT
abundance: -; v_gene: TRBV4-3; j_gene: TRBJ2-2; d_gene: TRBD2; CDR3aa: CASSPTGGAKNTGELFF; CDR3nt: TGCGCCAGCAGCCCGACGGGGGGTGCAAAGAACACCGGGGAGCTGTTTTTT
abundance: -; v_gene: TRBV25-1; j_gene: TRBJ2-3; d_gene: -; CDR3aa: CASASSGGITDTQYF; CDR3nt: TGTGCCAGCGCATCATCTGGGGGGATTACAGATACGCAGTATTTT
abundance: -; v_gene: TRBV7-2; j_gene: TRBJ2-4; d_gene: -; CDR3aa: CASSLGSAGNIQYF; CDR3nt: TGTGCCAGCAGCTTAGGGTCCGCCGGAAACATTCAGTACTTC
abundance: -; v_gene: TRBV10-2; j_gene: TRBJ1-2; d_gene: -; CDR3aa: CASHGLYGYTF; CDR3nt: TGCGCCAGCCACGGACTCTATGGCTACACCTTC
abundance: -; v_gene: TRBV5-1; j_gene: TRBJ1-3; d_gene: -; CDR3aa: CASSGGPRNTIYF; CDR3nt: TGCGCCAGCAGCGGTGGCCCTCGAAACACCATATATTTT
abundance: -; v_gene: TRBV30; j_gene: TRBJ1-1; d_gene: TRBD1; CDR3aa: CAWSTGVWTEAFF; CDR3nt: TGTGCCTGGAGTACAGGGGTTTGGACTGAAGCTTTCTTT
abundance: -; v_gene: TRBV7-2; j_gene: TRBJ2-1; d_gene: TRBD2; CDR3aa: CASSPYLAGVNNEQFF; CDR3nt: TGTGCCAGCAGCCCCTACCTAGCGGGAGTCAACAATGAGCAGTTCTTC
abundance: -; v_gene: TRBV9; j_gene: TRBJ2-3; d_gene: -; CDR3aa: CASSARIGADTQYF; CDR3nt: TGTGCCAGCAGCGCGAGGATCGGGGCAGATACGCAGTATTTT
abundance: -; v_gene: TRBV7-2; j_gene: TRBJ1-2; d_gene: TRBD1; CDR3aa: CASSPEAGGGYGYTF; CDR3nt: TGTGCCAGCAGCCCCGAGGCAGGGGGAGGCTATGGCTACACCTTC
abundance: -; v_gene: TRBV5-1; j_gene: TRBJ2-5; d_gene: TRBD1; CDR3aa: CASSPGGTGEGETQYF; CDR3nt: TGCGCCAGCAGCCCAGGCGGGACAGGAGAGGGGGAGACCCAGTACTTC
abundance: once; v_gene: TRBV7-9; j_gene: TRBJ2-4; d_gene: -; CDR3aa: CASSLKGRGQYF; CDR3nt: TGTGCCAGCAGCTTAAAGGGCAGGGGACAGTACTTC
abundance: -; v_gene: TRBV11-3; j_gene: TRBJ2-1; d_gene: -; CDR3aa: CASSLNLRTEQFF; CDR3nt: TGTGCCAGCAGCTTAAACCTTCGGACGGAGCAGTTCTTC
abundance: -; v_gene: TRBV29-1; j_gene: TRBJ2-6; d_gene: TRBD1; CDR3aa: CSVDGQGTGGSGANVLTF; CDR3nt: TGCAGCGTTGATGGCCAAGGGACAGGGGGCTCTGGGGCCAACGTCCTGACTTTC
abundance: once; v_gene: TRBV6-5; j_gene: TRBJ1-1; d_gene: -; CDR3aa: CASSYSKQNTEAFF; CDR3nt: TGTGCCAGCAGTTACTCGAAACAGAACACTGAAGCTTTCTTT
abundance: -; v_gene: TRBV5-1; j_gene: TRBJ2-5; d_gene: TRBD1; CDR3aa: CASSPDRVGQETQYF; CDR3nt: TGCGCCAGCAGCCCGGACAGGGTGGGCCAAGAGACCCAGTACTTC
abundance: once; v_gene: TRBV2; j_gene: TRBJ2-7; d_gene: TRBD1; CDR3aa: CASSLGQGRTYEQYF; CDR3nt: TGTGCCAGCAGTTTAGGACAGGGGCGGACCTACGAGCAGTACTTC
abundance: -; v_gene: TRBV5-1; j_gene: TRBJ2-7; d_gene: TRBD1; CDR3aa: CASSPRDRANEQYF; CDR3nt: TGCGCCAGCAGCCCCCGGGACAGGGCCAACGAGCAGTACTTC
abundance: -; v_gene: TRBV6-9; j_gene: TRBJ2-7; d_gene: -; CDR3aa: CASSIGPWGEQYF; CDR3nt: TGTGCCAGCAGTATTGGGCCCTGGGGAGAGCAGTACTTC
abundance: few; v_gene: TRBV5-4; j_gene: TRBJ1-1; d_gene: -; CDR3aa: CASSPHKGGTEAFF; CDR3nt: TGTGCCAGCAGCCCCCACAAGGGCGGCACTGAAGCTTTCTTT
abundance: -; v_gene: TRBV6-1; j_gene: TRBJ2-1; d_gene: -; CDR3aa: CASRASNYEQFF; CDR3nt: TGTGCCAGCAGAGCCTCCAATTATGAGCAGTTCTTC
abundance: -; v_gene: TRBV5-1; j_gene: TRBJ1-5; d_gene: TRBD1; CDR3aa: CASSLGPGQGSGGQPQHF; CDR3nt: TGCGCCAGCAGCTTAGGACCGGGACAGGGCTCGGGCGGGCAGCCCCAGCATTTT
abundance: -; v_gene: TRBV14; j_gene: TRBJ1-1; d_gene: -; CDR3aa: CASSQWGNTKAFF; CDR3nt: TGTGCCAGCAGCCAGTGGGGGAACACTAAAGCTTTCTTT
abundance: -; v_gene: TRBV29-1; j_gene: TRBJ2-5; d_gene: TRBD2; CDR3aa: CSLRPLGGETQYF; CDR3nt: TGCAGCCTACGACCGTTGGGAGGGGAGACCCAGTACTTC
abundance: -; v_gene: TRBV5-1; j_gene: TRBJ1-6; d_gene: -; CDR3aa: CASSSGHIYNSPLHF; CDR3nt: TGCGCCAGCAGCTCAGGACATATCTATAATTCACCCCTCCACTTT
abundance: -; v_gene: TRBV5-1; j_gene: TRBJ1-1; d_gene: TRBD1; CDR3aa: CASSSQGYNTEAFF; CDR3nt: TGCGCCAGCAGCTCACAGGGGTACAACACTGAAGCTTTCTTT
abundance: -; v_gene: TRBV7-9; j_gene: TRBJ2-3; d_gene: -; CDR3aa: CASSLQGLSTDTQYF; CDR3nt: TGTGCCAGCAGCTTACAGGGTCTAAGCACAGATACGCAGTATTTT
abundance: -; v_gene: TRBV6-7; j_gene: TRBJ2-7; d_gene: -; CDR3aa: CASSQMSGLKDYEQYF; CDR3nt: TGTGCCAGCAGCCAAATGTCTGGACTAAAGGACTACGAGCAGTACTTC
abundance: -; v_gene: TRBV19; j_gene: TRBJ2-4; d_gene: TRBD1; CDR3aa: CANTGGGRNIQYF; CDR3nt: TGTGCCAACACAGGGGGCGGTAGAAACATTCAGTACTTC
abundance: -; v_gene: TRBV7-2; j_gene: TRBJ1-2; d_gene: TRBD1; CDR3aa: CASSPDRGRRGYGYTF; CDR3nt: TGTGCCAGCAGCCCCGACAGGGGGCGAAGGGGGTATGGCTACACCTTC
abundance: -; v_gene: TRBV5-7; j_gene: TRBJ2-3; d_gene: -; CDR3aa: CASSYTETDTQYF; CDR3nt: TGTGCCAGCAGCTATACAGAGACAGATACGCAGTATTTT
abundance: -; v_gene: TRBV4-2; j_gene: TRBJ2-1; d_gene: -; CDR3aa: CASRPWQGGDNEQFF; CDR3nt: TGTGCCAGCAGGCCTTGGCAGGGTGGAGACAATGAGCAGTTCTTC
abundance: -; v_gene: TRBV6-4; j_gene: TRBJ1-5; d_gene: -; CDR3aa: CASSDVAGNQPQHF; CDR3nt: TGTGCCAGCAGTGATGTCGCAGGGAATCAGCCCCAGCATTTT
abundance: -; v_gene: TRBV28; j_gene: TRBJ1-6; d_gene: -; CDR3aa: CASGLDGSYNSPLHF; CDR3nt: TGTGCCAGCGGACTTGACGGCTCCTATAATTCACCCCTCCACTTT
abundance: -; v_gene: TRBV6-5; j_gene: TRBJ1-2; d_gene: TRBD1; CDR3aa: CASSLGYRGEDGYTF; CDR3nt: TGTGCCAGCAGTTTGGGGTACAGGGGGGAGGATGGCTACACCTTC
abundance: -; v_gene: TRBV7-2; j_gene: TRBJ1-2; d_gene: -; CDR3aa: CASSLDPANYGYTF; CDR3nt: TGTGCCAGCAGCTTAGACCCCGCTAACTATGGCTACACCTTC
abundance: few; v_gene: TRBV5-1; j_gene: TRBJ2-1; d_gene: TRBD2; CDR3aa: CASSFSGRAENEQFF; CDR3nt: TGCGCCAGCAGCTTTAGCGGGAGGGCGGAGAATGAGCAGTTCTTC
abundance: -; v_gene: TRBV4-1; j_gene: TRBJ1-1; d_gene: -; CDR3aa: CASSPDGFAAFF; CDR3nt: TGCGCCAGCAGCCCAGACGGATTCGCGGCTTTCTTT
abundance: -; v_gene: TRBV19; j_gene: TRBJ1-2; d_gene: -; CDR3aa: CASSIGTDNYGYTF; CDR3nt: TGTGCCAGTAGTATAGGGACAGATAACTATGGCTACACCTTC